One T cell receptor (beta chain) is described in this entry. The specificity of this receptor is unknown. Per-base quality was not reported, and no clone a single base away is much larger than it. This record comes from a study of beta chain features in type 1 diabetes listed by TCRdb under 2018. Background on the whole study: Mean age, gender distribution, total cell number and subset yield were not different between patients and healthy donors. A total of approximately 100,000,000 sorted cells were examined across all samples, and the number of cells per subset was strongly correlated with RNA yield. Regulatory and stem cell-like memory subsets were isolated from only 8 patients and roughly eight healthy donors, whereas naive and central memory subsets came from all 30 or so donors. The study compared the TCRB repertoires of sorted circulating CD4+ T cell subsets in recently diagnosed type 1 diabetes patients with those in matched healthy donors.

The CDR3 holds 12 amino acids from the cysteine to the phenylalanine. Only the CDR3 DNA stays, 36 bases, in frame from base 1. The germline V gene yields SGHTA for CDR1 and FQGNSA for CDR2. A distance of 5 bases separates the germline ends of V and J, which lose 0 bases and 6 bases respectively. The entire isolated RNA was reverse transcribed using the High Capacity cDNA Reverse Transcription Kit, and thus expressed TCRB transcripts were sequenced. Naive, central memory and regulatory T cell samples underwent deep immunoSEQ sequencing, averaging around 4 million total reads per sample. Sorted cells were lysed in RLT buffer, and RNA was extracted using DNase-treated RNeasy Micro or Mini kits according to cell number. Each cell subset was processed separately to prevent cross-contamination, with patient and healthy donor samples processed together. TCRB sequences were amplified from cDNA with the immunoSEQ multiplex PCR, producing 87-bp fragments spanning the CDR3 region. Sequencing of the amplicons was performed on the Illumina HiSeq platform. In the original analysis: PCR bias was corrected computationally using synthetic template baselines, and reads within Hamming distance 2 were collapsed, with unmergeable singletons discarded. By aligning reads against IMGT, V, D and J genes, CDR3 length, and insertions or deletions at six rearrangement sites were assigned. Clonotype counts were normalized to sorted cell number within each subset before computing true diversity and Gini coefficients with the tcR R package. Repertoire sharing was quantified using the overlap coefficient calculated on TCRB nucleotide sequences. Not all clones reach the TCRdb copy of this immuneACCESS table, which keeps in-frame sequences only. Checked studies attribute under half of the gap to unresolved V genes and leave the rest unexplained. The V and J calls and clone size come from that table; D and trimming were worked out from the DNA. In this sample the table shows around 180,000 clones, 7.8% of which occur a single time. Of the sample, around 0.94% is held by the ten largest clones.

Overall study outcomes, separate from this receptor: The naive, central memory and regulatory TCRB repertoires appeared to resemble one another more closely among patients than among healthy donors. Type 1 diabetes patients showed a moderate but significant shortening of TCRB CDR3 length in all four CD4+ subsets. Only small numbers of individuals were included in the HLA sub-analyses, which left unresolved whether HLA type had any influence on TCRB rearrangement. Because cDNA was sequenced instead of genomic DNA, highly expressing activated cells could be over-represented, though the groups showed no difference in activation or CD3 levels. Shorter templates might have been favored by PCR, but patient and control samples were amplified and corrected together, so both groups would have been affected equally by any skew. Fewer insertions and more nucleotide deletions at VDJ recombination sites were observed in patients with type 1 diabetes, implying thymic rearrangement abnormalities.

From each donor, a single peripheral blood sample of around 120 mL on average was drawn into heparinised tubes. A BD FACSAria II and a panel including CD45RO, CCR7, CD25, CD127, CD95 and CD27 were used to sort naive, central memory, regulatory and stem cell-like memory CD4+ T cells. Purity was above 95% for every sorted population. PBMCs were isolated right away by Lymphoprep density gradient centrifugation and were stained directly, without culture. So that batch effects would be minimized, each experiment stained and sorted samples in pairs, pairing one healthy donor with one patient. Source material: central memory CD4+ T cells from blood. The clonotype comes from a woman between 40 and 55 years old with type 1 diabetes. The chain joins TRBV7-2 to TRBJ1-1, and perhaps TRBD1 as D gene, on 5 matching bases. The nucleotides are TGTGCCAGCAGCTTAGCACAGGCTGAAGCTTTCTTT. Translated, it gives CASSLAQAEAFF.